This T cell receptor (beta chain) came from a study of T cells after yellow fever vaccination. Study overall: The SMART-Seq v4 Ultra Low Input method served to prepare the low-cell-number fractions. Broader study findings: Abundant clonotypes from the bulk population could have been carried over as contaminants into FACS-sorted repertoires.

The germline V and J ends were trimmed by 3 bases and 2 bases, with 8 bases remaining between them. The V gene's germline CDR1 is SGHAT and CDR2 FQNNGV. This CDR3 comprises 13 residues. This clonotype turned up a few times. Its antigen is not identified. One entry per CDR3 protein results from TCRdb running MiXCR on the 5' RACE reads. The sample yields around 310,000 distinct CDR3 sequences, around 4.1% seen once. This sequence joins TRBV11-2 and TRBJ2-7; D gene unclear. The sequenced sample was PBMCs, obtained 5 days after the yellow fever booster vaccination. The receptor comes from a man younger than 30 who received the YFV17D yellow fever vaccine. The CDR3 DNA reads TGTGCCAGCAGCTTCGGACGGACCTACGAGCAGTACTTC. This gives the protein CASSFGRTYEQYF.